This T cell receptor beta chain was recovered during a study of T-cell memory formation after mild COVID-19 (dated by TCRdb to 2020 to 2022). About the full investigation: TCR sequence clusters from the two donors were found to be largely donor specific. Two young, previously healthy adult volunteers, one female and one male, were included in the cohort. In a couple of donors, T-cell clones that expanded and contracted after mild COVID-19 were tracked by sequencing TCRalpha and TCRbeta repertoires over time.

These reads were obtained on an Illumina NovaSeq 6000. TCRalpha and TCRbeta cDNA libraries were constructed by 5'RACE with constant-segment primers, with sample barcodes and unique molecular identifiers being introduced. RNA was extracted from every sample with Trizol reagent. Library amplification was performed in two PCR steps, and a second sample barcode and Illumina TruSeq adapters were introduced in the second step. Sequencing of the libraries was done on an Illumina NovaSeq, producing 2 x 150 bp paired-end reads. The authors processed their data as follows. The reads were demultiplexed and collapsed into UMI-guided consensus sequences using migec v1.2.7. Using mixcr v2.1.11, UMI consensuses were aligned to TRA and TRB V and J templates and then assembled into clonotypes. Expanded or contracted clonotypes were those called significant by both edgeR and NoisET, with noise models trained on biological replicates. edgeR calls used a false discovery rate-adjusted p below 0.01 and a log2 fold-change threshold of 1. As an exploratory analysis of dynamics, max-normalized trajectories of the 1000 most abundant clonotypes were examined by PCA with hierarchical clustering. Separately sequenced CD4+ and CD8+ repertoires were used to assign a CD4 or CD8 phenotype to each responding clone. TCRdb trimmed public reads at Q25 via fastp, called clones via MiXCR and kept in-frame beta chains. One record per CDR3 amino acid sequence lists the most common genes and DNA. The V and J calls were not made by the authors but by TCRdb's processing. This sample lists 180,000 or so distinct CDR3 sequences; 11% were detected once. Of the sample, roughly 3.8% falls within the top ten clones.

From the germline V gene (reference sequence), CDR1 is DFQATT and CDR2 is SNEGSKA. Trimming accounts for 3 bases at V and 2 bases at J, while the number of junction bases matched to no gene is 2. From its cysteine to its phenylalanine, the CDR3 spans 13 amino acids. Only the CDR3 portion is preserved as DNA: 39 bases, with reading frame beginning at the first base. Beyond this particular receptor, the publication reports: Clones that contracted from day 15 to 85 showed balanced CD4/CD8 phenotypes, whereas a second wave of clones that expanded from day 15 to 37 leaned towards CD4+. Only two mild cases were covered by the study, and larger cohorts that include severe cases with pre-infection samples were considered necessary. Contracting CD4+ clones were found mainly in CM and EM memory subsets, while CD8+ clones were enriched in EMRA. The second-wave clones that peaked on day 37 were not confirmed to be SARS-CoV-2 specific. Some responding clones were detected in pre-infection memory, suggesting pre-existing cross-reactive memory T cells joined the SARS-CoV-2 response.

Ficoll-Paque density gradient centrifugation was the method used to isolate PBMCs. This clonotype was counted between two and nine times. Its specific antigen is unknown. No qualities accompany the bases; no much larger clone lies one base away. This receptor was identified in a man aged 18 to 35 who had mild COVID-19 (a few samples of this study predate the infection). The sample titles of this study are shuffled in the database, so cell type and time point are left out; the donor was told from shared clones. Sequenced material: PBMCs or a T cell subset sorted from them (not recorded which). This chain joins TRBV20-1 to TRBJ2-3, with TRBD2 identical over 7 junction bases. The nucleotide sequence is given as TGCAGTGCTAGCGGGGGGTACACAGATACGCAGTATTTT. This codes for CSASGGYTDTQYF.